A single sample is the source of the 21 T cell receptor beta chains below, sequenced in a study of cytomegalovirus exposure and HLA in healthy donors. The primer mix had 60 Vbeta and 13 Jbeta primers. Measured with immunoSEQ multiplex PCR; TCRdb has only the in-frame clones, and not every one. This table has about 160,000 clones, around 80% appearing once. Material: PBMCs. The origin of the receptors is a male donor in good health and CMV-seronegative.

The chain is built from TRBV5-4 and TRBJ2-5; tentatively, D is TRBD2 (6 bases). This CDR3 contains 13 residues. V dropped 0 bases and J dropped 3 bases, with 6 bases sitting between them. Germline values: CDR1 SGHNT, CDR2 YYREEE (reference sequence). CDR3 DNA sequence: TGTGCCAGCAGCTTGGGGGGGGAAGAGACCCAGTACTTC. As protein: CASSLGGEETQYF.

This clone showed up just once. This chain connects TRBV10-2 to TRBJ1-2; weak D call: TRBD1 (6 bases). The CDR3 extends over 13 amino acids. V dropped 5 bases and J dropped 4 bases, with 11 bases sitting between them. The germline V gene has CDR1 WSHSY and CDR2 SAAADI. This CDR3 is CASSRQESYGYTF. DNA for the CDR3: TGCGCCAGCAGTAGACAGGAAAGCTATGGCTACACCTTC.

This clone showed up just once. The gene calls are TRBV5-1 and TRBJ1-1; 7 bases are shared with TRBD1. The ends lost 0 bases at V and 1 base at J; junction bases unmatched: 3. The CDR3 loop spans 15 amino acids. Germline assignment: CDR1 SGHRS and CDR2 YFSETQ. This CDR3 is CASSLEDRANTEAFF. The CDR3 DNA reads TGCGCCAGCAGCTTGGAAGACAGGGCGAACACTGAAGCTTTCTTT.

A remark on this clone: This may arise from a read error, as a much more abundant clone is one base away. V usage is TRBV7-3 and J usage is TRBJ2-3; 8 bases fit TRBD2. Per the germline V gene, CDR1 is SGHTA and CDR2 is FQGTGA. The CDR3 runs to 14 residues. V shed 6 bases and J 0 bases; nucleotides not matched to a gene: 2. The CDR3 sequence: CASSPSGSTDTQYF. CDR3 bases: TGTGCCAGCAGTCCTAGCGGGAGCACAGATACGCAGTATTTT.

V usage is TRBV7-2 and J usage is TRBJ2-2; D possibly corresponds to TRBD2 (7 bases). Deletions cut 1 base from V and 0 bases from J, with 12 bases between. The germline V gene has CDR1 SGHTA and CDR2 FQGNSA. The CDR3 is 17 residues long. The CDR3 reads CASSLVGGAPNTGELFF. As DNA, the CDR3 is TGTGCCAGCAGCTTAGTGGGGGGGGCTCCGAACACCGGGGAGCTGTTTTTT. Based on the CDR3 plus reference TRBV7-2 and TRBJ2-2, the full variable domain is GAGVSQSPSNKVTEKGKDVELRCDPISGHTALYWYRQSLGQGLEFLIYFQGNSAPDKSGLPSDRFSAERTGGSVSTLTIQRTQQEDSAVYLCASSLVGGAPNTGELFFGEGSRLTVL.

This chain connects TRBV4-1 to TRBJ2-5, with 11 bases aligning to TRBD2. CDR3 length: 16 residues. V lost 4 bases and J lost 2; bases outside the gene matches: 6. CDR1 is MGHRA, CDR2 YSYEKL, per germline. In DNA, the CDR3 is TGCGCCAGCAGCCCCACTAGCGGGGGCCCGCAAGAGACCCAGTACTTC. Amino acid sequence: CASSPTSGGPQETQYF.

Only one count was recorded for this clone. The chain uses TRBV9 and TRBJ2-7; TRBD1 matches at 7 bases. The germline gives CDR1 SGDLS, CDR2 YYNGEE. V was pared by 0 bases and J by 5 bases, with 11 bases of the junction left unmatched. The CDR3 consists of 16 residues. The DNA of the CDR3 is TGTGCCAGCAGCGTAGGGGTAGGGGGCTTTTCGGACGAGCAGTACTTC. Translating gives CASSVGVGGFSDEQYF.

V and J are TRBV15 and TRBJ1-1; unclear D gene. V was cut by 1 base and J by 11 bases, with 17 bases left in between. CDR3 length: 14 residues. Germline V lookup: CDR1 LNHNV, CDR2 YYDKDF (reference sequence). Written as DNA, the CDR3 is TGTGCCACCAGCAGAGTAGATAGAGGTCAACTCGCTTTCTTT. This translates into CATSRVDRGQLAFF.

The J gene is TRBJ1-2, the V gene TRBV2; the D is unclear. Trimming pared 6 bases from V and 6 bases from J, leaving 20 bases between. There are 15 residues in the CDR3. CDR1 is SNHLY and CDR2 is FYNNEI in the germline V gene. The CDR3 loop is CASSRLGVVSDGYTF. In DNA, the CDR3 is TGTGCCAGCAGCCGTCTCGGAGTAGTTTCCGATGGCTACACCTTC. Based on the CDR3 plus reference TRBV2 and TRBJ1-2, the full variable domain is EPEVTQTPSHQVTQMGQEVILRCVPISNHLYFYWYRQILGQKVEFLVSFYNNEISEKSEIFDDQFSVERPDGSNFTLKIRSTKLEDSAMYFCASSRLGVVSDGYTFGSGTRLTVV.

The chain couples TRBV9 to TRBJ1-1; TRBD1 might be the D (5 bases). CDR3 length: 15 residues. Germline V gene data show CDR1 as SGDLS and CDR2 as YYNGEE. V was pared by 2 bases and J by 3 bases, with 14 bases between. CDR3 residues: CASSVRGGSDTEAFF. The CDR3 region has the DNA TGTGCCAGCAGCGTGCGGGGGGGGAGTGACACTGAAGCTTTCTTT.

This clone came up once. J is TRBJ2-3 and V is TRBV5-1; tentative D call: TRBD2 (6 bases). Germline V gene data show CDR1 as SGHRS and CDR2 as YFSETQ. V lost 0 bases, J lost 3 bases, and 14 bases lay in between. The CDR3 length is 16 residues. CDR3 loop: CASSLAGGAGTDTQYF. Written as DNA, the CDR3 is TGCGCCAGCAGCTTGGCCGGCGGGGCCGGTACAGATACGCAGTATTTT. The entire variable domain, with the rest obtained from reference TRBV5-1 and TRBJ2-3, is as follows: KAGVTQTPRYLIKTRGQQVTLSCSPISGHRSVSWYQQTPGQGLQFLFEYFSETQRNKGNFPGRFSGRQFSNSRSEMNVSTLELGDSALYLCASSLAGGAGTDTQYFGPGTRLTVL.

The sample holds a few counts of this clone. V is TRBV19 and J is TRBJ1-1; 9 bases align to TRBD1. The CDR3 is made up of 15 amino acids. Trimming removed 4 bases from V and 3 bases from J; junction bases left unmatched: 6. Germline values: CDR1 LNHDA, CDR2 SQIVND (reference sequence). In DNA, the CDR3 is TGTGCCAGTAGTAAATACAGGGGGCGGGACACTGAAGCTTTCTTT. Residues: CASSKYRGRDTEAFF.

The J gene is TRBJ1-1, the V gene TRBV28; D is possibly TRBD1 (5 bases). V was pared by 5 bases and J by 11 bases, with 27 bases between. The CDR3 is 16 residues long. Germline CDR1 and CDR2: MDHEN and SYDVKM. The CDR3 coding sequence is TGTGCCAGCAGTCCACCGTGGGGCGGGGGTCCCCGCCCCGCTTTCTTT. Residues: CASSPPWGGGPRPAFF.

CDR3 coding DNA: TGTGCCAGCAGTTCACGGGACAGACATTATAGCAATCAGCCCCAGCATTTT. Translation: CASSSRDRHYSNQPQHF. The chain recombines TRBV21-1 with TRBJ1-5; the table assigns TRBD1, which was not confirmed against the DNA. TRBV21-1 is a pseudogene. The CDR3 covers 17 residues.

The CDR3 DNA is TGTGCCAGTAGTATAGCCGGGACAGGGGGCAGGCTAGCGGGGGACCAAGAGACCCAGTACTTC. Translation: CASSIAGTGGRLAGDQETQYF. This chain connects TRBV19 to TRBJ2-5; 12 bases match TRBD1. This CDR3 spans 21 amino acids. Germline assignment: CDR1 LNHDA and CDR2 SQIVND (reference sequence). Unmatched junction bases numbered 15, after V lost 1 base and J lost 0 bases. Using reference TRBV19 and TRBJ2-5 for the parts outside the CDR3, the full variable domain is DGGITQSPKYLFRKEGQNVTLSCEQNLNHDAMYWYRQDPGQGLRLIYYSQIVNDFQKGDIAEGYSVSREKKESFPLTVTSAQKNPTAFYLCASSIAGTGGRLAGDQETQYFGPGTRLLVL.

Only one count was recorded for this clone. V usage is TRBV18 and J usage is TRBJ1-4, with unresolved D. V was clipped by 3 bases and J by 8 bases, with 10 bases between them. The CDR3 consists of 13 residues. The germline V gene has CDR1 KGHSH and CDR2 LQKENI. Here the CDR3 reads CASSPGGWEKLFF. The CDR3 region has the DNA TGTGCCAGCTCACCTGGAGGTTGGGAAAAACTGTTTTTT.

The chain links TRBV6-1 to TRBJ2-7; 8 bases map to TRBD1. Germline CDR1 and CDR2: MNHNS and SASEGT. The V gene end was trimmed by 11 bases and the J gene end by 1 base; junction bases not matched to a gene: 7. The CDR3 runs to 13 residues. CDR3 protein: CASGTGGSYEQYF. The CDR3 coding sequence is TGTGCCTCGGGAACAGGGGGATCCTACGAGCAGTACTTC.

The chain links TRBV7-9 to TRBJ2-3; 11 nucleotides agree with TRBD2. From germline, CDR1 is SEHNR and CDR2 FQNEAQ (reference sequence). The J segment lost 4 bases and the V segment lost 3 bases, leaving 3 bases of the junction unmatched. The CDR3 sequence is 15 residues long. In nucleotides, the CDR3 is TGTGCCAGCAGCTTGGCTAGCGGGAGGTCAGATACGCAGTATTTT. Residues: CASSLASGRSDTQYF. The full variable domain, its missing parts supplied by reference TRBV7-9 and TRBJ2-3, is DTGVSQNPRHKITKRGQNVTFRCDPISEHNRLYWYRQTLGQGPEFLTYFQNEAQLEKSRLLSDRFSAERPKGSFSTLEIQRTEQGDSAMYLCASSLASGRSDTQYFGPGTRLTVL.

This clone was picked up a small number of times. The chain links TRBV6-6 to TRBJ1-2; 7 bases map to TRBD1. Germline V CDR1 and CDR2: MNHNY, SVGAGI (reference sequence). The CDR3 is 13 amino acids. Trimming cost V 8 bases and J 2 bases; bases outside gene matches: 5. The CDR3 spells CASEPGQNYGYTF. The CDR3 DNA is TGTGCCAGCGAACCGGGACAGAACTATGGCTACACCTTC.

The J gene is TRBJ2-5, the V gene TRBV7-2; 7 bases fit TRBD1. Germline V CDR1 and CDR2: SGHTA, FQGNSA. The V segment lost 5 bases and the J segment 4 bases; nucleotides outside the gene matches: 7. There are 14 residues in the CDR3. This CDR3 reads CASSHNNRGETQYF. The CDR3 nucleotides read TGTGCCAGCAGCCACAATAACAGGGGAGAGACCCAGTACTTC.

This chain connects TRBV6-6 to TRBJ2-5; 15 bases fit TRBD2. CDR3 length equals 16 residues. The V gene's germline CDR1 is MNHNY and CDR2 SVGAGI (reference sequence). J lost 5 bases, V lost 6 bases, and 7 bases had no gene match. This CDR3 is CASRRTSGGAGETQYF. The CDR3 DNA sequence: TGTGCCAGCAGGAGGACTAGCGGGGGGGCTGGGGAGACCCAGTACTTC.